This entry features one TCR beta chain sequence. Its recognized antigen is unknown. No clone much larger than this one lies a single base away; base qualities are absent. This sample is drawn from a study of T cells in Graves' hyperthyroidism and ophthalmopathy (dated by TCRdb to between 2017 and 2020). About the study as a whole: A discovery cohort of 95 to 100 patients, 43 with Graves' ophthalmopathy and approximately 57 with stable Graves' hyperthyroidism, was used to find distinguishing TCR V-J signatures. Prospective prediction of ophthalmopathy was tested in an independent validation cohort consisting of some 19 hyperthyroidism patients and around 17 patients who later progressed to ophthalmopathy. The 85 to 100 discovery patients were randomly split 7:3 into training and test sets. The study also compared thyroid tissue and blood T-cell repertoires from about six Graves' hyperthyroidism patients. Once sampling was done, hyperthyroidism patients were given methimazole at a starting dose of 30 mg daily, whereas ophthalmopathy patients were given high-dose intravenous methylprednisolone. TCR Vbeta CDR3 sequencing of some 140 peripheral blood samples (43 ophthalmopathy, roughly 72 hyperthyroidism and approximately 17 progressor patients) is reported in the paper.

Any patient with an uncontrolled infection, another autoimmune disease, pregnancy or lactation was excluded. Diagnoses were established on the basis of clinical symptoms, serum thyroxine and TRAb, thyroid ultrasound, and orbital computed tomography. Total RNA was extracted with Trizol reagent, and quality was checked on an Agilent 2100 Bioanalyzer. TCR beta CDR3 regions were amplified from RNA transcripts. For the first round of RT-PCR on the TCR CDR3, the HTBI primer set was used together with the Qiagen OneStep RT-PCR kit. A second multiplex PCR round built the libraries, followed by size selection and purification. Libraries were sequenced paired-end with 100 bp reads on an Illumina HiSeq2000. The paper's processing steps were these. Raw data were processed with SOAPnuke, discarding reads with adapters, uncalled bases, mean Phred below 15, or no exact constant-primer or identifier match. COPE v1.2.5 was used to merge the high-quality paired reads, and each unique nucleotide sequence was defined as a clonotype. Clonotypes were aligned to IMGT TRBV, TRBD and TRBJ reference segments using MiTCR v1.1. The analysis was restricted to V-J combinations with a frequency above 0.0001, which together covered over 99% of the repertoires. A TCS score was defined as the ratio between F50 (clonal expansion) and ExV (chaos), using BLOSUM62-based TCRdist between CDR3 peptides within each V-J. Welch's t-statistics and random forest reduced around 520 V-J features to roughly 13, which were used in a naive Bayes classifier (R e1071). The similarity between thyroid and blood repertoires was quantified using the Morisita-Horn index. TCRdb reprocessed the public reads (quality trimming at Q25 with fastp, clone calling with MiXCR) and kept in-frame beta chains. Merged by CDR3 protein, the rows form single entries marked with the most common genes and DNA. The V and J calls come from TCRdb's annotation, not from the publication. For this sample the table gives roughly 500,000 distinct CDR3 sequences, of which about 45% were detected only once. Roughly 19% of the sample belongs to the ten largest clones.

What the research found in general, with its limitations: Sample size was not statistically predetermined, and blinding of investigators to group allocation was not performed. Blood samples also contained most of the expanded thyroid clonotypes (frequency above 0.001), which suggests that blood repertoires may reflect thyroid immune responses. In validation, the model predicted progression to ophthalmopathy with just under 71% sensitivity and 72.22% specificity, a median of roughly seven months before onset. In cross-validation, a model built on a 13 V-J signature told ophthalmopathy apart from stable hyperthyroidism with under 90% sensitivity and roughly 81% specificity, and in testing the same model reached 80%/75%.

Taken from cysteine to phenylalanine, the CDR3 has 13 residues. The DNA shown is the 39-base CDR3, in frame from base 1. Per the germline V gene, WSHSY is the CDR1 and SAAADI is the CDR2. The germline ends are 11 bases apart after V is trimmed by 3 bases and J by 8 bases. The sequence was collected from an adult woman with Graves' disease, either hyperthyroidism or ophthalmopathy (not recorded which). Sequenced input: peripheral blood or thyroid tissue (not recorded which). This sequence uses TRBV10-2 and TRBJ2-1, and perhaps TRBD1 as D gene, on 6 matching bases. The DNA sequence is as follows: TGCGCCAGCAGTGACCCTCAGGGGCATGAGCAGTTCTTC. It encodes CASSDPQGHEQFF.